The T cell receptor (beta chain) under discussion was sequenced for a study of CD8+CD57+ T cells in acquired aplastic anemia (dated by TCRdb to the late 2010s). Looking at the study overall: DNA extracted from sorted CD4+ and CD8+ cells had a mean of approximately 3.4 ug, with a range of about 0.2 to 30 ug. A CD8+CD57+ expansion meant a frequency higher than the mean frequency seen in healthy subjects.

The research as a whole found: Roughly 29 CD8+ CDR3 sequences were found to be shared between patients and controls, but these sequences appeared to be highly expressed in patients and within the immunodominant clones of the patients. CD8+ Simpson's diversity did not differ significantly between patients and healthy controls (P=0.060).

Expansion of CD8+CD57+ cells had been shown by flow cytometry in the patients chosen for sequencing. Every patient had a diagnosis of severe acquired aplastic anemia based on International Study of Aplastic Anemia and Agranulocytosis and Camitta criteria. Patients had received no therapy at the time of blood sampling. In the study, sorted CD4+ and CD8+ blood T cells from patients with severe aplastic anemia and from healthy subjects underwent deep sequencing of TCR repertoires. In the USA, patient enrollment took place under clinicaltrials.gov protocols 00001620, 01623167, 00001397, 00071045, 00081523 and 00961064. Ficoll-Paque density gradient centrifugation was used to isolate peripheral blood mononuclear cells. CD4+ and CD8+ T cells were sorted by FACS or magnetic beads before DNA extraction. Genomic DNA was used as template for profiling of TCR beta VDJ combinations and CDR3 sequences. TCR repertoire sequencing was run on an Illumina HiSeq 2000. The authors' analysis ran thus. TRBV/TRBJ rearrangement plots, CDR3 size and DJ length profiles, and Simpson's diversity index were used to evaluate the repertoires. The most abundant DNA sequence in the deep sequencing data was taken as the immunodominant clone. CDR3 amino acid sequences were checked for sharing between subjects and were compared against published repertoires and the VDJdb database. The raw public data were reprocessed by TCRdb itself: fastp quality trimming at Q25, MiXCR clonotype calling, in-frame beta chains only. Rows are combined by CDR3 protein, so each entry shows the most common genes and DNA. None of the V and J calls come from the authors' own analysis; TCRdb made them. This sample gives fewer than 200,000 distinct CDR3 sequences in total; 71% of them show up just once. The ten largest account for approximately 42% of the sample.

The CDR3, from cysteine to phenylalanine, totals 14 residues. CDR3 DNA is the only sequence kept; it has 42 bases, read in frame from the first base. Via the germline V gene, CDR1 is SGHAT and CDR2 FQNNGV. Here V drops 2 bases and J drops 0 bases, and the junction holds 1 base not matched to any gene. This clonotype was detected ten times or more. It has no known antigen specificity. No base quality values were provided; no much bigger clone lies one nucleotide off. This sequence was found in a human donor with aplastic anemia. Sample: sorted CD4+, CD8+, or CD8+CD57+ T cells (not recorded which) from PBMCs. In this chain, TRBV11-2 is recombined with TRBJ2-7, with 7 bases matching TRBD2. The DNA is TGTGCCAGCAGCTTAAGCGGGACCTCCTACGAGCAGTACTTC. This sequence encodes CASSLSGTSYEQYF.